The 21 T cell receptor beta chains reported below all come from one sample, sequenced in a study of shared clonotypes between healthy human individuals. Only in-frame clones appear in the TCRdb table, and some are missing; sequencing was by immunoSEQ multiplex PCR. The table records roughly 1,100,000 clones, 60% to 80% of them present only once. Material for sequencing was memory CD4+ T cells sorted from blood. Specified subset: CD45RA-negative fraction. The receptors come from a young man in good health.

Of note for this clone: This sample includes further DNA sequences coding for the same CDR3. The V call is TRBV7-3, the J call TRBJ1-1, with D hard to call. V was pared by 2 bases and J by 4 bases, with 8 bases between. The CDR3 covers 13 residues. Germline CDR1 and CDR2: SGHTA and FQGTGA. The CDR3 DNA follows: TGTGCCAGCAGCTTACGGGGAGGCACTGAAGCTTTCTTT. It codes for CASSLRGGTEAFF.

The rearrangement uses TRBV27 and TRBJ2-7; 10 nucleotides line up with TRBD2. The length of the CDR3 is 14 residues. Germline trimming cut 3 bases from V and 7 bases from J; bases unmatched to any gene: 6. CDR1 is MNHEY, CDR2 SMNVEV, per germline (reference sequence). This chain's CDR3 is CASSFQSGRGEQYF. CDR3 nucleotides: TGTGCCAGCAGTTTTCAGAGCGGGAGGGGGGAGCAGTACTTC.

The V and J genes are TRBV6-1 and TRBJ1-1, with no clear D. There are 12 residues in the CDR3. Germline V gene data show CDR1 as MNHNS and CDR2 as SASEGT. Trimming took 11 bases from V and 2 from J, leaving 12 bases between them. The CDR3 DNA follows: TGTGCCTGTATTATAGGTAACACTGAAGCTTTCTTT. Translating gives CACIIGNTEAFF.

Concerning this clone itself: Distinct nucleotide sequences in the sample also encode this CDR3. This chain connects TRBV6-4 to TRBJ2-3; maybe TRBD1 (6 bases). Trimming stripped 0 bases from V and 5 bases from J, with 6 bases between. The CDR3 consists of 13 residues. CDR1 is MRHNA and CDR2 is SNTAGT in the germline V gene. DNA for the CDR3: TGTGCCAGCAGTGACTCCAGGGGAGATACGCAGTATTTT. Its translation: CASSDSRGDTQYF.

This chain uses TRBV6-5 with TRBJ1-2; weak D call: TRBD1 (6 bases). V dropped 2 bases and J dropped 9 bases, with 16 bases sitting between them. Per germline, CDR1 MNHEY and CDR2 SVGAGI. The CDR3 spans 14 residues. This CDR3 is CASSYGQSGGSYTF. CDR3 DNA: TGTGCCAGCAGTTACGGACAGTCCGGAGGAAGCTACACCTTC.

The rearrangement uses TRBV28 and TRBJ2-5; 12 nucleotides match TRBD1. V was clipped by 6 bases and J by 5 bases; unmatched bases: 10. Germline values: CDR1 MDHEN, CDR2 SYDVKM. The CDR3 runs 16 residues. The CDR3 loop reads CASSPPGQGAWETQYF. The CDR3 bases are TGTGCCAGCAGCCCGCCGGGACAGGGGGCGTGGGAGACCCAGTACTTC.

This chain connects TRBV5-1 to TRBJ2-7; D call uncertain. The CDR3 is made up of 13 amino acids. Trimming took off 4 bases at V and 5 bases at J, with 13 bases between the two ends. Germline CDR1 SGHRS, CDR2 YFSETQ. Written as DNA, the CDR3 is TGCGCCAGCAGCCCCCCCGGGTCCGACGAGCAGTACTTC. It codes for CASSPPGSDEQYF.

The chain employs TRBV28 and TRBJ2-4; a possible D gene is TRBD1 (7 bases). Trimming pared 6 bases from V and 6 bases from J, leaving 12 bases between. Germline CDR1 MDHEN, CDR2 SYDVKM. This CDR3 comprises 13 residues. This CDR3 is CASSGGQLNIQYF. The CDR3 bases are TGTGCCAGCAGCGGGGGACAGTTAAACATTCAGTACTTC.

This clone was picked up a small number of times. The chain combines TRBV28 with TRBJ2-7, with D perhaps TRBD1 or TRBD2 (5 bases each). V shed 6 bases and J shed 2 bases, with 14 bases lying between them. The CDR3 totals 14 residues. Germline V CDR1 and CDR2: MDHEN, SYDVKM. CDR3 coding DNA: TGTGCCAGCAGGGGGGACGAGGCGACCTACGAGCAGTACTTC. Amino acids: CASRGDEATYEQYF. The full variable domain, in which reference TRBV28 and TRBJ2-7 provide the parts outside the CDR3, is DVKVTQSSRYLVKRTGEKVFLECVQDMDHENMFWYRQDPGLGLRLIYFSYDVKMKEKGDIPEGYSVSREKKERFSLILESASTNQTSMYLCASRGDEATYEQYFGPGTRLTVT.

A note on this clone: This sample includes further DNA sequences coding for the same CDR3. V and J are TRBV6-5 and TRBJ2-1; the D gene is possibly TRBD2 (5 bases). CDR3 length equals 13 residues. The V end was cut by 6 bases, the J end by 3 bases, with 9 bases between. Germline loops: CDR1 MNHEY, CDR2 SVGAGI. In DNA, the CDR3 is TGTGCCAGCAGAGCGGATCGCTACAATGAGCAGTTCTTC. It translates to CASRADRYNEQFF.

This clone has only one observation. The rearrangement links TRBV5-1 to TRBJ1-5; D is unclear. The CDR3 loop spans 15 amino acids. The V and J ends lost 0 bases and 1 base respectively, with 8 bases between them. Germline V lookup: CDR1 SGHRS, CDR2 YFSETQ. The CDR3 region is CASSLDSRSNQPQHF. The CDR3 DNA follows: TGCGCCAGCAGCTTGGATTCGCGCAGCAATCAGCCCCAGCATTTT.

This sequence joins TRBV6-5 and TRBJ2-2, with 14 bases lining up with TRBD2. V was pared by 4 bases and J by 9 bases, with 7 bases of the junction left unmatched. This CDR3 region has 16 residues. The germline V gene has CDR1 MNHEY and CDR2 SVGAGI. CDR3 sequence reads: CASSSVTSGGARELFF. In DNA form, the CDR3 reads TGTGCCAGCAGTTCAGTGACTAGCGGGGGGGCCCGGGAGCTGTTTTTT.

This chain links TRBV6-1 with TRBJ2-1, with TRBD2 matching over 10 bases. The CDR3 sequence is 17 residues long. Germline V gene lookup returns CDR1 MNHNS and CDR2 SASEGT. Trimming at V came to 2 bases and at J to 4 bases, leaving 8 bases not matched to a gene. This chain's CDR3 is CASSERASGGVYNEQFF. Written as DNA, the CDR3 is TGTGCCAGCAGTGAACGCGCTAGCGGGGGTGTGTACAATGAGCAGTTCTTC.

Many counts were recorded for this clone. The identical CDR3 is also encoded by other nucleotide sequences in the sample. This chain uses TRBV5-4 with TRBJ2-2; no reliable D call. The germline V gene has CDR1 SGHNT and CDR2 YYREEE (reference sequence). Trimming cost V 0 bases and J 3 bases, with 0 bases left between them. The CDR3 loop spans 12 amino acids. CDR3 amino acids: CASSLDTGELFF. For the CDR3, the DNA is TGTGCCAGCAGCTTGGACACCGGGGAGCTGTTTTTT. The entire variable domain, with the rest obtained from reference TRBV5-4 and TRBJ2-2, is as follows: ETGVTQSPTHLIKTRGQQVTLRCSSQSGHNTVSWYQQALGQGPQFIFQYYREEENGRGNFPPRFSGLQFPNYSSELNVNALELDDSALYLCASSLDTGELFFGEGSRLTVL.

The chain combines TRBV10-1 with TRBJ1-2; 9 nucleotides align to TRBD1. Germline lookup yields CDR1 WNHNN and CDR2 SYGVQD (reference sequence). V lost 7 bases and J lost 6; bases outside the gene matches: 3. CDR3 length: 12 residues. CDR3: CASKRQGDGYTF. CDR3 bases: TGCGCCAGCAAAAGACAGGGGGATGGCTACACCTTC.

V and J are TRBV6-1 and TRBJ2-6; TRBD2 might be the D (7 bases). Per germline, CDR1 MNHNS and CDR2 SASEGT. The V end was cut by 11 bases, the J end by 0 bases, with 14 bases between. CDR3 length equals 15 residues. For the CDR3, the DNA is TGTGCCGGGAGGGGGGTTCTCTCTGGGGCCAACGTCCTGACTTTC. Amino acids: CAGRGVLSGANVLTF.

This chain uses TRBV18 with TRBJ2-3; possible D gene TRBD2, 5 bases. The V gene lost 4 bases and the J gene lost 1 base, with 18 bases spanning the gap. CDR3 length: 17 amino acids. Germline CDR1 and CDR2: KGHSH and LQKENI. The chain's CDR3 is CASSRQRAGLGTDTQYF. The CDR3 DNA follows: TGTGCCAGCTCACGGCAACGGGCGGGTTTGGGCACAGATACGCAGTATTTT. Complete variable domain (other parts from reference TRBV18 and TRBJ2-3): NAGVMQNPRHLVRRRGQEARLRCSPMKGHSHVYWYRQLPEEGLKFMVYLQKENIIDESGMPKERFSAEFPKEGPSILRIQQVVRGDSAAYFCASSRQRAGLGTDTQYFGPGTRLTVL.

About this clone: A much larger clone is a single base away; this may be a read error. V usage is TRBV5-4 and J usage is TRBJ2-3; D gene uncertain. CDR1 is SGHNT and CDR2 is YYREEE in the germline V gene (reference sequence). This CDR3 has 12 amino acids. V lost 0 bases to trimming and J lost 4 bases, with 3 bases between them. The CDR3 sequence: CASSLAADTQYF. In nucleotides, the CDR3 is TGTGCCAGCAGCTTGGCCGCAGATACGCAGTATTTT.

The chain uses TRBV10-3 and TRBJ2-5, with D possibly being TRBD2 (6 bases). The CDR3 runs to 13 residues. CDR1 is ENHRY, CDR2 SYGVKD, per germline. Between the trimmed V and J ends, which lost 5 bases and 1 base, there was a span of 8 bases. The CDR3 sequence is CAISRTTQETQYF. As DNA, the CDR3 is TGTGCCATCAGTCGGACTACCCAAGAGACCCAGTACTTC.

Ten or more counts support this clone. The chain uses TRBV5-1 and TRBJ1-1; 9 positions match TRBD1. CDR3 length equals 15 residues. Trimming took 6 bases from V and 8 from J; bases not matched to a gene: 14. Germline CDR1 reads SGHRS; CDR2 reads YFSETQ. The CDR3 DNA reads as TGCGCCAGCACCCTCGGGACAGGGCTTCTCATAGAAGCTTTCTTT. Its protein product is CASTLGTGLLIEAFF.

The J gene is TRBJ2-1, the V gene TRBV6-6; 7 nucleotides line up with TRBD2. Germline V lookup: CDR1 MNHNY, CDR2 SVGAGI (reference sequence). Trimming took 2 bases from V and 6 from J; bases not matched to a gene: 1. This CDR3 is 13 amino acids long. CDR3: CASSYGGGNEQFF. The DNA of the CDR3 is TGTGCCAGCAGTTACGGGGGGGGCAATGAGCAGTTCTTC.